This record covers a single T cell receptor beta chain. Its antigen is currently unknown. The data stem from a study of T cell responses to AZD1222 COVID-19 vaccine. Trimming took off 6 bases at V and 5 bases at J, with 14 bases between the two ends. CDR1 and CDR2 from the germline V gene are MNHEY and SMNVEV (reference sequence). CDR3 length: 14 residues. Study-level results: Dominant at 160-218 and 743-854, vaccine-associated CD4 TCRs also spanned spike. Donors were mostly white British, more females; clonal diversity possibly underestimated.

Profiled with immunoSEQ multiplex PCR; TCRdb holds only in-frame clones, not every one. The data contain 100,000 to 120,000 clones, roughly 89% of them singletons. Sequenced material: peripheral blood, taken 28 days after the second AZD1222 dose. The V gene is TRBV27, the J gene TRBJ2-1; D uncertain. The receptor's source is an adult who received the AZD1222 COVID-19 vaccine. DNA of the CDR3: TGTGCCAGCAGGGACGACTGGGCGGACAATGAGCAGTTCTTC. It specifies CASRDDWADNEQFF.